This T cell receptor beta chain was identified in a study of T cells in Graves' hyperthyroidism and ophthalmopathy. As for the study in general: Staff took peripheral blood when the initial diagnosis was made, before any treatment began.

In its sample, this clonotype was seen a few times. The CDR3 length is 15 residues. Germline loops: CDR1 MDHEN, CDR2 SYDVKM. The ends lost 6 bases at V and 1 base at J; junction bases unmatched: 9. For the diagnoses, clinical symptoms, serum thyroxine and TRAb, thyroid ultrasound and orbital computed tomography were used. Amplified regions were TCR beta CDR3 sequences from RNA transcripts. The HTBI primer set was used in a first-round RT-PCR of the TCR CDR3. Each CDR3 protein is one row after TCRdb ran MiXCR on the multiplex PCR reads. The top ten clones hold approximately 12% of a sample with about 640,000 distinct CDR3 sequences, roughly 15% of them seen once.

This clonotype was obtained from a woman aged 50 to 60 with Graves' ophthalmopathy. The chain joins TRBV28 to TRBJ2-7, with 7 nucleotides matching TRBD1. Material for sequencing was blood. CDR3 DNA sequence: TGTGCCAGCAGCCCTATAGAACAGGGGTCCTACGAGCAGTACTTC. Its protein is CASSPIEQGSYEQYF. The full variable domain, rest sourced from reference TRBV28 and TRBJ2-7, is DVKVTQSSRYLVKRTGEKVFLECVQDMDHENMFWYRQDPGLGLRLIYFSYDVKMKEKGDIPEGYSVSREKKERFSLILESASTNQTSMYLCASSPIEQGSYEQYFGPGTRLTVT.